A selection of T cell receptor beta chains follows, all from one sample in a study of spatial heterogeneity in lung cancer. From the 5' RACE reads, TCRdb called clonotypes with MiXCR, one entry per CDR3 protein. This repertoire shows more than 6,500 distinct CDR3 sequences, around 12% found once; its top ten account for roughly 22%. The sample in question was lung tumor tissue, obtained at surgery. The origin of the receptors is a male donor with early-stage non-small cell lung cancer. Both conserved end residues are part of each CDR3. Fields, in order: V gene, CDR3 protein.

TRBV5-5,CASSLEARTSTDTQYF
TRBV20-1,CSARFSGSRETQYF
TRBV18,CASSQDRSAEAFF
TRBV2,CARAGPGQGYAGELFF
TRBV5-6,CASSLETSGSVNEQFF
TRBV7-8,CASSLAATGELFF
TRBV14,CASSPGLGETQYF
TRBV4-1,CASSQEAGGRGDTQYF
TRBV20-1,CSARGGYEGRKNIQYF
TRBV6-5,CASSQGRAETQYF
TRBV29-1,CSVRAGSYNEQFF
TRBV5-4,CASTPGGAASGNTIYF
TRBV6-5,CASSPGLANQEDTQYF
TRBV4-3,CASSQAGGAETQYF
TRBV10-3,CAISGDSYTDTQYF
TRBV7-2,CASSWAGGTSTDTQYF
TRBV6-2/TRBV6-3,CASKRNKNYEQYF
TRBV7-2,CASSRTSGSLETQYF
TRBV20-1,CSAPAGGFLSYEQYF
TRBV12-3/TRBV12-4,CASSPGTGKNEKLFF
TRBV10-2,CASSLADEQYF
TRBV2,CASSPGTSSTDTQYF
TRBV5-4,CASSLSPSAGENTQYF
TRBV2,CASSFQQGDGYTF
TRBV4-3,CASSQDYRRQETQYF
TRBV13,CASRPGTSANTDTQYF
TRBV5-1,CASSLDTAGAGDTQYF
TRBV27,CASKSSGVPYNEQFF
TRBV29-1,CSVSSGGPGNTIYF